A selection of T cell receptor beta chains follows, all from one sample in a study of post-analysis software for immune sequencing data. Using its own MiXCR run on the PCR reads, TCRdb lists one record per CDR3 protein. The sample has more than 350,000 distinct CDR3 sequences; approximately 37% are singletons. The material sequenced was blood. The source is a girl aged 2-10 years with multiple sclerosis. The CDR3 runs from the conserved cysteine through the conserved F or W. A D gene is named only where the DNA matches it firmly. Some rows have no size entry. The others give once, few or many, or a class for an expanded clone.

TRBJ2-7 TRBV18 NA NA 14 CASSRQVRSHEQYF TGTGCCAGCTCGCGACAGGTTAGAAGTCACGAGCAGTACTTC
TRBJ1-2 TRBV29-1 NA NA 14 CSVVGHPGEYGYTF TGCAGCGTGGTCGGACACCCAGGGGAGTATGGCTACACCTTC
TRBJ2-7 TRBV7-2 TRBD2 few 14 CASSLIAGRNEQYF TGTGCCAGCAGCTTAATAGCGGGGAGAAACGAGCAGTACTTC
TRBJ2-1 TRBV12-3/TRBV12-4 TRBD2 NA 18 CASSSTYHLAGEYNEQFF TGTGCCAGCAGTTCCACCTACCACCTAGCGGGGGAGTACAATGAGCAGTTCTTC
TRBJ2-1 TRBV29-1 NA many 12 CSVSLADNEQFF TGCAGCGTTAGTTTAGCTGATAATGAGCAGTTCTTC
TRBJ1-6 TRBV7-6 NA NA 15 CASSLERTRNSPLHF TGTGCCAGCAGCTTAGAACGAACCCGTAATTCACCCCTCCACTTT
TRBJ1-2 TRBV7-9 NA NA 13 CASSTRPATGYTF TGTGCCAGCAGCACCCGCCCGGCAACGGGCTACACCTTC
TRBJ2-1 TRBV6-2/TRBV6-3 NA few 15 CASSYHEVVYNEQFF TGTGCCAGCAGTTACCATGAGGTAGTATACAATGAGCAGTTCTTC
TRBJ2-1 TRBV20-1 TRBD2 once 14 CSAFSGRQNNEQFF TGCAGTGCCTTCAGCGGGAGGCAGAACAATGAGCAGTTCTTC
TRBJ1-5 TRBV7-3 TRBD1 NA 15 CASSLTGDRRQPQHF TGTGCCAGCAGCTTAACGGGGGACAGGAGGCAGCCCCAGCATTTT
TRBJ1-1 TRBV29-1 NA NA 13 CSVYRKMNTEAFF TGCAGCGTCTACAGGAAGATGAACACTGAAGCTTTCTTT
TRBJ2-1 TRBV5-1 NA NA 16 CASSLVSWDLLNEQFF TGCGCCAGCAGCTTGGTGAGTTGGGACCTCCTGAATGAGCAGTTCTTC
TRBJ2-1 TRBV11-2 TRBD2 few 16 CASSLDGLAGYNEQFF TGTGCCAGCAGCTTAGATGGACTAGCGGGGTACAATGAGCAGTTCTTC
TRBJ2-1 TRBV20-1 NA few 13 CSATDTRENEQFF TGCAGTGCTACAGATACCAGGGAGAATGAGCAGTTCTTC
TRBJ2-3 TRBV30 NA NA 12 CAWTSNSDTQYF TGTGCCTGGACCTCAAACTCAGATACGCAGTATTTT
TRBJ1-2 TRBV3-1 NA NA 13 CASSQGHRSGYTF TGTGCCAGCAGCCAAGGTCACAGGTCCGGCTACACCTTC
TRBJ2-3 TRBV3-1 TRBD2 NA 17 CASSHYGTSGSTDTQYF TGTGCCAGCAGCCACTACGGGACTAGCGGATCCACAGATACGCAGTATTTT
TRBJ2-6 TRBV4-1 NA few 18 CASSQGHGPTAGANVLTF TGCGCCAGCAGCCAAGGTCACGGACCAACCGCTGGGGCCAACGTCCTGACTTTC
TRBJ2-7 TRBV7-6 NA NA 15 CASSLGGGQNYEQYF TGTGCCAGCAGCCTTGGGGGGGGACAGAACTACGAGCAGTACTTC
TRBJ2-1 TRBV24-1 NA NA 13 CATSPDSSNEQFF TGTGCCACCAGTCCGGACTCAAGCAATGAGCAGTTCTTC
TRBJ2-3 TRBV20-1 TRBD1 few 15 CSASGTVLFTDTQYF TGCAGTGCCTCCGGGACAGTCCTGTTCACAGATACGCAGTATTTT
TRBJ2-6 TRBV3-1 NA few 14 CASSQTYRANVLTF TGTGCCAGCAGCCAAACATACAGAGCCAACGTCCTGACTTTC
TRBJ2-5 TRBV18 NA few 14 CASSPGHKKETQYF TGTGCCAGCTCACCGGGACATAAGAAAGAGACCCAGTACTTC
TRBJ2-4 TRBV7-9 NA NA 14 CARSSSNPKNIQYF TGTGCCCGCAGCTCATCTAACCCCAAAAACATTCAGTACTTC
TRBJ2-1 TRBV20-1 TRBD2 NA 15 CSATNPRGTGDEQFF TGCAGTGCTACTAACCCGCGGGGGACCGGGGATGAGCAGTTCTTC
TRBJ2-1 TRBV25-1 NA NA 11 CASSEGDEQFF TGTGCCAGCAGTGAGGGGGATGAGCAGTTCTTC
TRBJ2-7 TRBV7-9 NA once 14 CASSSPNRVPEQYF TGTGCCAGCAGCTCCCCGAACAGGGTCCCCGAGCAGTACTTC
TRBJ2-5 TRBV4-1 NA NA 14 CASSQGLWSETQYF TGCGCCAGCAGCCAAGGACTATGGAGCGAGACCCAGTACTTC
TRBJ2-2 TRBV20-1 NA few 14 CSASRQGRTGELFF TGCAGTGCTAGTAGACAAGGGAGGACCGGGGAGCTGTTTTTT
TRBJ1-1 TRBV5-1 NA NA 14 CASGASDVNTEAFF TGCGCCAGCGGCGCCTCGGACGTGAACACTGAAGCTTTCTTT
TRBJ2-7 TRBV5-1 TRBD1 few 15 CASSLEAGGSYEQYF TGCGCCAGCAGCTTGGAGGCAGGGGGCTCCTACGAGCAGTACTTC
TRBJ2-1 TRBV5-6 TRBD1 NA 15 CASSLSGTDNNEQFF TGTGCCAGCAGCTTGTCGGGGACAGATAACAATGAGCAGTTCTTC
TRBJ2-1 TRBV10-3 TRBD2 NA 15 CAISGGTSDNNEQFF TGTGCCATCAGTGGGGGGACTAGCGACAACAATGAGCAGTTCTTC
TRBJ2-7 TRBV24-1 NA few 12 CATSRRSYEQYF TGTGCCACCAGTAGACGGAGCTACGAGCAGTACTTC
TRBJ2-6 TRBV11-2 NA NA 19 CASSFGFGQGPSGANVLTF TGTGCCAGCAGCTTCGGGTTTGGCCAGGGGCCCTCTGGGGCCAACGTCCTGACTTTC
TRBJ2-3 TRBV27 NA NA 14 CASSLSRGADTQYF TGTGCCAGCAGTTTGTCACGGGGTGCAGATACGCAGTATTTT
TRBJ1-2 TRBV7-9 NA NA 14 CASSLAGQLYGYTF TGTGCCAGCAGCTTAGCGGGACAACTCTATGGCTACACCTTC
TRBJ2-1 TRBV4-2 NA few 16 CASSQRNGLVYNEQFF TGTGCCAGCAGCCAAAGAAACGGACTGGTCTACAATGAGCAGTTCTTC
TRBJ2-3 TRBV20-1 TRBD2 NA 15 CSARRGLVGKDTQYF TGCAGTGCTAGACGGGGACTAGTGGGGAAAGATACGCAGTATTTT
TRBJ2-3 TRBV4-3 NA few 15 CASSQEMGSTDTQYF TGCGCCAGCAGCCAAGAGATGGGTAGCACAGATACGCAGTATTTT
TRBJ2-5 TRBV10-3 NA few 17 CAISYTRGRAGEETQYF TGTGCCATCAGTTACACTCGGGGGCGGGCCGGAGAGGAGACCCAGTACTTC
TRBJ1-2 TRBV12-3/TRBV12-4 TRBD1 few 12 CASTLKTGGYTF TGTGCCAGCACCCTTAAGACAGGGGGCTACACCTTC